The clone carrying this T cell receptor beta chain occurred many times. This sample is drawn from a study of T-cell reconstitution after alpha-beta-depleted transplantation in children. Construction of the TCRbeta library involved unique molecular identifiers. MiXCR was run by TCRdb on the PCR reads, yielding one entry per CDR3 protein. The repertoire has 600,000 to 800,000 distinct CDR3 sequences, around 13% of them found once; the top ten carry about 0.79%. The source was PBMCs, collected before TCRalphabeta/CD19-depleted stem cell transplant. The receptor's source is a girl aged 2 to 10 with congenital amegakaryocytic thrombocytopenia, due to receive a stem cell transplant.

CDR3 DNA sequence: TGTGCCAGCAGCTTAGGCGGGGGGGTGTACAATGAGCAGTTCTTC. It specifies CASSLGGGVYNEQFF. This chain links TRBV13 with TRBJ2-1; 8 bases align to TRBD2. This CDR3 spans 15 amino acids. Looked up from germline, CDR1 is PRHDT and CDR2 is FYEKMQ (reference sequence). With V trimmed by 0 bases and J by 4 bases, 2 bases remained unmatched.